These 32 T cell receptor beta chains share one sample of origin, sequenced in a study of blood T cell repertoires in COVID-19. Some clones are missing from TCRdb's copy, which holds only in-frame ones; the method was immunoSEQ multiplex PCR. The data contain roughly 310,000 clones, 88% of them singletons. Material: peripheral blood. The receptors here all came from a woman aged 50 to 60 with active or convalescent COVID-19.

V and J are TRBV30 and TRBJ2-3; no clear D gene. The germline V gene encodes CDR1 GTSNPN and CDR2 SVGIG (reference sequence). V was trimmed by 1 base and J by 2 bases, leaving 4 bases between them. CDR3 length: 12 amino acids. The CDR3 bases are TGTGCCTGGAGTGCACTCACAGATACGCAGTATTTT. It encodes CAWSALTDTQYF.

CDR3 loop: CASSSRTSGGAKSSYEQYF. As DNA, the CDR3 is TGTGCCAGCAGCTCCCGGACTAGCGGGGGGGCGAAGAGCTCCTACGAGCAGTACTTC. V is TRBV7-8 and J is TRBJ2-7; TRBD2 agrees at 15 bases. V was pared by 4 bases and J by 0 bases, with 10 bases of the junction left unmatched. The CDR3 sequence is 19 residues long. From germline, CDR1 is SGHVS and CDR2 FQNEAQ.

The J gene is TRBJ2-7, the V gene TRBV27, with 11 nucleotides matching TRBD2. The CDR3 loop spans 14 amino acids. V shed 5 bases, J shed 3 bases, and the junction held 3 bases outside the gene matches. CDR1 and CDR2 from the germline V gene are MNHEY and SMNVEV (reference sequence). CDR3 amino acids: CASSAGTSGYEQYF. CDR3 DNA: TGTGCCAGCAGTGCCGGGACTAGCGGCTACGAGCAGTACTTC.

This chain connects TRBV7-9 to TRBJ2-7, with 7 bases aligning to TRBD2. CDR1 and CDR2 (germline): SEHNR, FQNEAQ (reference sequence). The CDR3 spans 14 residues. V lost 3 bases, J lost 2 bases, and 4 bases stayed unmatched. CDR3 sequence (DNA): TGTGCCAGCAGCTTCGGAACTAGCGCCTACGAGCAGTACTTC. Its protein product is CASSFGTSAYEQYF.

Only a few counts were recorded for this clone. The chain couples TRBV28 to TRBJ1-6; D perhaps matches TRBD1 (6 bases). Between the trimmed V and J ends, which lost 4 bases and 7 bases, there was a span of 14 bases. The CDR3 covers 15 residues. Germline CDR1 MDHEN, CDR2 SYDVKM. CDR3 amino acids: CASSSWTDQNSPLHF. The CDR3 DNA follows: TGTGCCAGCAGTTCCTGGACAGATCAAAATTCACCCCTCCACTTT.

The V and J genes are TRBV6-2 or TRBV6-3 and TRBJ2-5; 11 nucleotides match TRBD2. The germline gives CDR1 MNHEY, CDR2 SVGEGT. The CDR3 is made up of 17 amino acids. Trimming removed 3 bases from V and 5 bases from J; junction bases left unmatched: 11. The CDR3: CASSYVVAGGPEETQYF. CDR3 DNA sequence: TGTGCCAGCAGTTATGTGGTAGCGGGAGGGCCGGAGGAGACCCAGTACTTC.

To note about this clone: At one of its ends the junction is not consistent with the germline gene, which may arise from a read error. The chain has TRBV2 and TRBJ1-5; D gene uncertain. Looked up from germline, CDR1 is SNHLY and CDR2 is FYNNEI. This CDR3 contains 13 residues. The CDR3 is CASSGGSDQPQHF. In DNA, the CDR3 is TGTGCCAGCAGTGGGGGTAGCGATCAGCCCCAGCATTTT.

This chain links TRBV5-4 with TRBJ1-5; possibly TRBD1 for D (5 bases). This CDR3 has 14 residues. The V gene lost 9 bases and the J gene lost 5 bases, with 18 bases spanning the gap. CDR1 SGHNT and CDR2 YYREEE come from the germline V gene (reference sequence). In DNA form, the CDR3 reads TGTGCCACCACAAAGTGGGGCAGGGATCAGCCCCAGCATTTT. It codes for CATTKWGRDQPQHF.

The DNA of the CDR3 is TGTGCCAGCAGTGACTCAGCGGGGGGTAACGATACGCAGTATTTT. Protein: CASSDSAGGNDTQYF. This rearrangement joins TRBV6-4 to TRBJ2-3; 9 bases agree with TRBD2. This CDR3 region has 15 residues. Germline V gene lookup returns CDR1 MRHNA and CDR2 SNTAGT. V lost 0 bases and J lost 6; bases outside the gene matches: 4.

This chain connects TRBV19 to TRBJ1-1; 9 nucleotides align to TRBD1. The ends lost 5 bases at V and 11 bases at J; junction bases unmatched: 9. The CDR3 extends over 13 amino acids. The V gene's germline CDR1 is LNHDA and CDR2 SQIVND (reference sequence). The CDR3 bases are TGTGCCAGTAGTGCCCGGGACAGGGAGTTCGCTTTCTTT. Its protein is CASSARDREFAFF. The variable domain in full, completed from reference TRBV19 and TRBJ1-1, reads DGGITQSPKYLFRKEGQNVTLSCEQNLNHDAMYWYRQDPGQGLRLIYYSQIVNDFQKGDIAEGYSVSREKKESFPLTVTSAQKNPTAFYLCASSARDREFAFFGQGTRLTVV.

V and J are TRBV30 and TRBJ2-3; tentative D call: TRBD2 (7 bases). The V gene's germline CDR1 is GTSNPN and CDR2 SVGIG (reference sequence). The CDR3 runs to 13 residues. With 4 bases removed from V and 5 bases from J, the gap between germline ends came to 13 bases. This chain's CDR3 is CAWKPGGKDTQYF. Here the CDR3 DNA reads TGTGCCTGGAAACCGGGGGGCAAAGATACGCAGTATTTT.

The genes are TRBV4-3 and TRBJ2-7; TRBD2 matches at 9 bases. Germline lookup yields CDR1 LGHNA and CDR2 YSLEER. The CDR3 sequence is 16 residues long. The trim removed 1 base at V and 3 bases at J, leaving 7 bases unmatched. The CDR3 coding sequence is TGCGCCAGCAGCCAAGCATTAGCGGGAGAGGGCTACGAGCAGTACTTC. Protein sequence: CASSQALAGEGYEQYF.

The J gene is TRBJ1-2, the V gene TRBV11-2; TRBD1 aligns across 11 bases. The CDR3 length is 18 residues. Germline assignment: CDR1 SGHAT and CDR2 FQNNGV. V trimming: 5 bases; J trimming: 6 bases; junction bases outside the gene matches: 17. The DNA of the CDR3 is TGTGCCAGCAGCGCAAACTCCGGACAGGGGGCGAAAATCGATGGCTACACCTTC. It codes for CASSANSGQGAKIDGYTF. Together with reference TRBV11-2 and TRBJ1-2, the CDR3 gives the full variable domain: EAGVAQSPRYKIIEKRQSVAFWCNPISGHATLYWYQQILGQGPKLLIQFQNNGVVDDSQLPKDRFSAERLKGVDSTLKIQPAKLEDSAVYLCASSANSGQGAKIDGYTFGSGTRLTVV.

J is TRBJ1-3 and V is TRBV2; TRBD1 is a possible D gene (5 bases). CDR1 is SNHLY, CDR2 FYNNEI, per germline. This CDR3 contains 14 residues. Trimming took off 3 bases at V and 2 bases at J, with 8 bases between the two ends. The CDR3 sequence is CASSDSTAGNTIYF. In nucleotides, the CDR3 is TGTGCCAGCAGTGACTCGACAGCTGGAAACACCATATATTTT.

The chain's CDR3 is CASSLSGTGVGETQYF. CDR3 nucleotide sequence: TGTGCCAGCAGTTTATCGGGGACAGGGGTTGGTGAGACCCAGTACTTC. The chain recombines TRBV28 with TRBJ2-5, with 10 bases fitting TRBD1. The CDR3 spans 16 residues. After removal of 1 base from V and 5 bases from J, the junction contained 7 bases not matched to a gene. Per germline, CDR1 MDHEN and CDR2 SYDVKM.

J is TRBJ2-1 and V is TRBV20-1; tentative D call: TRBD2 (6 bases). CDR3 length equals 11 residues. V lost 7 bases, J lost 6 bases, and 10 bases lay in between. Germline CDR1 is DFQATT and CDR2 is SNEGSKA (reference sequence). The CDR3 DNA is TGCAGTGTTGGGACTGTCAATGAGCAGTTCTTC. Its protein is CSVGTVNEQFF.

V is TRBV7-2 and J is TRBJ2-1; TRBD2 might be the D (7 bases). Germline lookup yields CDR1 SGHTA and CDR2 FQGNSA. The CDR3 runs 19 residues. Trimming shortened V by 4 bases and J by 4 bases, and 26 bases separated the two germline ends. The CDR3 sequence: CASSSAGGRRDGHYNEQFF. CDR3 nucleotides: TGTGCCAGCAGCTCGGCCGGGGGGCGGCGGGATGGGCATTACAATGAGCAGTTCTTC.

This chain links TRBV5-1 with TRBJ2-3; 7 positions agree with TRBD2. The CDR3 has 15 residues. Germline CDR1 SGHRS, CDR2 YFSETQ. Germline trimming cut 1 base from V and 1 base from J; bases unmatched to any gene: 3. The CDR3 DNA reads TGCGCCAGCAGCTTGCGGGGGGTAGGCACAGATACGCAGTATTTT. Protein sequence: CASSLRGVGTDTQYF.

V and J are TRBV10-3 and TRBJ2-5, with a weak D call TRBD1 (5 bases). Trimming took 7 bases from V and 5 from J, leaving 17 bases between them. The CDR3 extends over 14 amino acids. Germline lookup yields CDR1 ENHRY and CDR2 SYGVKD. CDR3 region: CAINPDQGRETQYF. The CDR3 DNA sequence: TGTGCCATCAACCCGGACCAGGGTAGGGAGACCCAGTACTTC.

This chain connects TRBV5-1 to TRBJ1-1; tentative D call: TRBD1 (6 bases). This CDR3 region has 12 residues. Germline V gives CDR1 SGHRS, CDR2 YFSETQ. The V gene lost 3 bases and the J gene lost 7 bases, with 10 bases spanning the gap. The CDR3 nucleotides read TGCGCCAGCAGCTCGGGACACTTTGAAGCTTTCTTT. Protein sequence: CASSSGHFEAFF.

This clone was seen just once. The chain has TRBV5-6 and TRBJ1-6, with a possible D match to TRBD1 (5 bases). Germline V gene lookup returns CDR1 SGHDT and CDR2 YYEEEE. This CDR3 contains 15 residues. Trimming shortened V by 2 bases and J by 6 bases, and 12 bases separated the two germline ends. The CDR3 DNA reads TGTGCCAGCAGCTTAACGGCAGGGCCTAATTCACCCCTCCACTTT. Translation: CASSLTAGPNSPLHF.

The chain recombines TRBV7-9 with TRBJ1-2; D remains unclear. V lost 1 base and J lost 5, with 5 bases in between. This CDR3 comprises 12 residues. The germline CDR1 and CDR2 sequences are SEHNR and FQNEAQ (reference sequence). CDR3: CASSLGGYGYTF. The CDR3 DNA reads TGTGCCAGCAGCTTAGGCGGGTATGGCTACACCTTC. The variable domain in full, completed from reference TRBV7-9 and TRBJ1-2, reads DTGVSQNPRHKITKRGQNVTFRCDPISEHNRLYWYRQTLGQGPEFLTYFQNEAQLEKSRLLSDRFSAERPKGSFSTLEIQRTEQGDSAMYLCASSLGGYGYTFGSGTRLTVV.

This clone was observed once. The gene calls are TRBV6-2 or TRBV6-3 and TRBJ1-6; TRBD1 agrees at 10 bases. Germline V gene lookup returns CDR1 MNHEY and CDR2 SVGEGT. CDR3 length: 19 amino acids. V was pared by 0 bases and J by 11 bases, with 16 bases of the junction left unmatched. In DNA, the CDR3 is TGTGCCAGCAGTTACTCAGGTTGGGACAGGGGCGTACGAGGCGCACCCCTCCACTTT. This translates into CASSYSGWDRGVRGAPLHF.

The chain carries TRBV29-1 and TRBJ2-7, with 10 nucleotides matching TRBD2. Germline loops: CDR1 SQVTM, CDR2 ANQGSEA. Trimming cost V 6 bases and J 4 bases; bases outside gene matches: 0. The length of the CDR3 is 11 residues. CDR3 in amino acids: CSVTSGYEQYF. The CDR3 bases are TGCAGCGTGACTAGCGGGTACGAGCAGTACTTC.

This chain uses TRBV6-2 or TRBV6-3 with TRBJ2-2; 14 positions agree with TRBD2. The V gene's germline CDR1 is MNHEY and CDR2 SVGEGT. The ends lost 3 bases at V and 4 bases at J; junction bases unmatched: 4. The CDR3 loop spans 17 amino acids. In DNA, the CDR3 is TGTGCCAGCAGTTATCTCGGACTAGCGGGAGGCACCGGGGAGCTGTTTTTT. It is translated as CASSYLGLAGGTGELFF.

This clone was detected only once. This chain joins TRBV11-2 and TRBJ1-1; no definite D call. This CDR3 is built from 17 residues. CDR1 and CDR2 from the germline V gene are SGHAT and FQNNGV. Deletions cut 6 bases from V and 4 bases from J, with 24 bases between. CDR3 sequence reads: CASRHLQRVGYSTEAFF. The CDR3 bases are TGTGCCAGCAGACACCTCCAGAGGGTCGGGTATAGCACTGAAGCTTTCTTT.

V is TRBV6-2 or TRBV6-3 and J is TRBJ2-7, with 10 nucleotides matching TRBD2. The CDR3 runs 17 residues. After removal of 5 bases from V and 3 bases from J, the junction contained 13 bases not matched to a gene. In germline, CDR1 is MNHEY, CDR2 SVGEGT. The CDR3 sequence is CASSRGLAPSVVYEQYF. For the CDR3, the DNA is TGTGCCAGCAGTAGGGGACTAGCGCCCTCGGTGGTCTACGAGCAGTACTTC.

In its sample, this clone was seen once. The chain combines TRBV19 with TRBJ1-2; D remains unclear. With 4 bases removed from V and 8 bases from J, the gap between germline ends came to 20 bases. The CDR3 runs 15 residues. Germline CDR1 reads LNHDA; CDR2 reads SQIVND (reference sequence). CDR3 sequence (DNA): TGTGCCAGTAGTACCCTCCCCAAGCGAGGAAGAGGCTACACCTTC. Translated, it gives CASSTLPKRGRGYTF.

This chain joins TRBV6-5 and TRBJ1-1; D remains ambiguous. The V end was cut by 2 bases, the J end by 5 bases, with 9 bases between. The CDR3 runs 13 residues. The germline CDR1 and CDR2 sequences are MNHEY and SVGAGI. This CDR3 is CASSYVEKTEAFF. CDR3 nucleotide sequence: TGTGCCAGCAGTTACGTGGAGAAAACTGAAGCTTTCTTT.

This clone has a single count. This specimen includes other DNA sequences encoding the same CDR3. The chain couples TRBV7-3 to TRBJ2-1; TRBD1 might be the D (5 bases). V lost 2 bases and J 0 bases, leaving 11 bases between the germline ends. In germline, CDR1 is SGHTA, CDR2 FQGTGA. The CDR3 consists of 16 residues. CDR3 loop: CASSLLGASSYNEQFF. CDR3 DNA: TGTGCCAGCAGCTTATTAGGGGCCAGCTCCTACAATGAGCAGTTCTTC.

This clone has only one observation. The J gene is TRBJ2-1, the V gene TRBV7-3; tentative D call: TRBD2 (5 bases). V lost 1 base to trimming and J lost 6 bases, with 10 bases between them. The CDR3 is 14 amino acids. The V gene's germline CDR1 is SGHTA and CDR2 FQGTGA. In DNA, the CDR3 is TGTGCCAGCAGCTTAAACCCGGGGTCCAATGAGCAGTTCTTC. Translated, it gives CASSLNPGSNEQFF.

The chain employs TRBV28 and TRBJ1-4, with 7 positions matching TRBD1. This CDR3 has 15 residues. Germline V gene data show CDR1 as MDHEN and CDR2 as SYDVKM. The V and J ends lost 4 bases and 3 bases, in that order; junction bases with no gene match: 5. This chain's CDR3 is CASSSRQGPNEKLFF. In nucleotides, the CDR3 is TGTGCCAGCAGTTCAAGACAGGGTCCTAATGAAAAACTGTTTTTT.